This T cell receptor beta chain comes out of a study of early T cells in non-severe SARS-CoV-2 infection. Study-wide background: Chains stayed unpaired after sequencing of bulk RNA from unsorted whole blood.

Attachment of unique molecular identifiers was made to individual cDNA molecules. One entry per CDR3 protein, called by TCRdb with MiXCR from the 5' RACE reads. The sample carries about 100,000 distinct CDR3 sequences, roughly 13% recorded once. The germline gives CDR1 SGHVS, CDR2 FNYEAQ. Between the trimmed V and J ends, which lost 1 base and 6 bases, there was a span of 8 bases. The CDR3 is 13 amino acids. This clonotype was observed a handful of times. The clonotype comes from an adult who was a healthcare worker with PCR-confirmed SARS-CoV-2 infection or an uninfected control (not recorded which). The chain links TRBV7-6 to TRBJ2-3; D not certain. Sequencing input: whole blood. CDR3 in amino acids: CASSLGFVDTQYF. Written as DNA, the CDR3 is TGTGCCAGCAGCTTAGGCTTTGTGGATACGCAGTATTTT.